The TCR beta chain described here comes from a study of shared clonotypes between healthy human individuals. Whole-study context: Used for every donor were three CD4 naive, three CD4 memory, two CD8 naive and one CD8 memory plate.

Overall study findings and caveats: Shared clonotypes: about 5.3% naive CD4, around 4% naive CD8, over 2% memory CD4, approximately 0.41% memory CD8. Sampling was confined to blood; repertoires within tissues likely differ.

Profiling relied on immunoSEQ multiplex PCR, and the TCRdb table lists in-frame clones only, not all of them. The data hold some 2 million clones, with 90% to 95% observed a single time. CDR3 length equals 15 residues. Looked up from germline, CDR1 is SGHTS and CDR2 is YDEGEE. V dropped 2 bases and J dropped 2; count of bases not matched to a gene: 3. Remarks on this clone: No antigen is known for it.

It was into CD45RA+ naive and CD45RA-negative memory subsets that the CD4+ cells were split. This clonotype originated in a young man in good health. Material for sequencing was naive CD4+ T cells sorted from blood. Indicated subset: CD45RA+ positively selected. The chain combines TRBV5-8 with TRBJ2-7, with 11 nucleotides matching TRBD2. CDR3 residues: CASSLGLAGTYEQYF. CDR3 nucleotide sequence: TGTGCCAGCAGCTTAGGACTAGCGGGTACCTACGAGCAGTACTTC.